The T cell receptor (beta chain) under discussion was sequenced for a study of blood T cell repertoires in COVID-19. The CDR3 spans 14 residues. The germline V and J ends were trimmed by 6 bases and 3 bases, with 14 bases remaining between them. From germline, CDR1 is ENHRY and CDR2 SYGVKD. Sequencing used immunoSEQ multiplex PCR; TCRdb keeps in-frame clones, though not all of them. This sample has 150,000 to 200,000 clones, with about 88% found just once. The specimen was peripheral blood. This receptor was identified in a human donor in a cohort sampled during active COVID-19. The gene calls are TRBV10-3 and TRBJ1-2; D might be TRBD1 (6 bases). The CDR3 DNA reads TGTGCCATCAGCAGGGGCGACAGAGACTATGGCTACACCTTC. Translated, it gives CAISRGDRDYGYTF.